Included here is one TCR beta chain sequence, with context. Its cognate antigen is unknown. Germline V gene sequence: CDR1 SGHAT, CDR2 FQDESV (reference sequence). The CDR3 has 16 residues. The ends lost 5 bases at V and 6 bases at J; junction bases unmatched: 11. These data are taken from a study of tumor and adjacent non-tumor tissue in lung cancer. The overall study: The patients, roughly 9 men and five or six women, were about 31 to 76 with stage I to III disease. General study results and limits: Normal lung showed higher cumulative top 100 clone frequency than tumor. Significantly higher TCR diversity was found in tumor than normal lung.

RNA was extracted from bulk tissue without any cell sorting. The normal lung tissue was taken more than 3 cm from the tumor edge. The library came from three nested PCR rounds adapted from ARM-PCR protocols. TCRdb processed the multiplex PCR reads anew with MiXCR; each CDR3 protein has one entry. The sample shows more than 35,000 distinct CDR3 sequences, 60% to 70% of them seen only once. The material sequenced was distant non-tumor lung tissue. The sequence derives from a woman aged 40-49 years with non-small cell lung cancer. The rearrangement links TRBV11-1 to TRBJ2-7, with TRBD2 matching over 12 bases. The CDR3 here is CASSIGTSGLFFEQYF. CDR3 nucleotide sequence: TGTGCCAGCAGCATCGGGACTAGCGGGTTATTCTTCGAGCAGTACTTC.